A single sample gave rise to the 7 T cell receptor beta chains below, sequenced in a study of T cell repertoires in cytomegalovirus infection. Their recognized antigens are unknown. TCRdb reprocessed the reads with MiXCR, giving one entry per CDR3 protein. The data contain 50,000 to 65,000 distinct CDR3 sequences, roughly 20% of them singletons. Material: CD8+ T cells from cultured PBMCs, obtained from culture after CMV antigen stimulation. The receptors stem from a human donor in good health (CMV status not recorded). Some clones in this sample may be carry-over from other donors' samples.

The sample holds a few counts of this clonotype. The V gene is TRBV7-2, the J gene TRBJ2-7; 10 bases are a match to TRBD2. Germline V gene data show CDR1 as SGHTA and CDR2 as FQGNSA. The CDR3 runs to 15 residues. J gave up 4 bases and V 3 bases, and 6 bases lay outside the gene matches. CDR3 DNA: TGTGCCAGCAGCTTCGACCATAGCGGGGGGTACGAGCAGTACTTC. Residues: CASSFDHSGGYEQYF.

The chain couples TRBV7-6 to TRBJ2-1; 12 bases match TRBD2. The CDR3 contains 15 residues. Germline CDR1 reads SGHVS; CDR2 reads FNYEAQ. V gave up 5 bases and J gave up 8 bases; unmatched junction bases: 7. CDR3 residues: CASSTTSGRIDEQFF. Written as DNA, the CDR3 is TGTGCCAGCAGCACTACTAGCGGGAGGATTGATGAGCAGTTCTTC.

The chain links TRBV29-1 to TRBJ2-7; TRBD1 matches 7 bases. After removal of 3 bases from V and 7 bases from J, the junction contained 6 bases not matched to a gene. The CDR3 consists of 12 residues. Looked up from germline, CDR1 is SQVTM and CDR2 is ANQGSEA. The DNA of the CDR3 is TGCAGCGTTGACGAGGGGGCGGGTGAGCAGTACTTC. The encoded protein is CSVDEGAGEQYF.

The chain is built from TRBV7-2 and TRBJ2-1, with D tentatively TRBD1 or TRBD2 (6 bases each). The CDR3 is made up of 17 amino acids. Per the germline V gene, CDR1 is SGHTA and CDR2 is FQGNSA. Trimming took 2 bases from V and 7 from J, leaving 21 bases between them. This CDR3 reads CASSLHTTRGRGNEQFF. The CDR3 coding sequence is TGTGCCAGCAGCTTACATACGACTAGGGGGAGAGGGAATGAGCAGTTCTTC.

This clonotype was counted between two and nine times. V and J are TRBV7-9 and TRBJ1-2; D remains unclear. The CDR3 is 13 residues long. CDR1 and CDR2 from the germline V gene are SEHNR and FQNEAQ (reference sequence). Trimming took 4 bases from V and 1 from J, leaving 7 bases between them. The CDR3 spells CASSSGVNYGYTF. CDR3 sequence (DNA): TGTGCCAGCAGCTCGGGCGTTAACTATGGCTACACCTTC.

This clonotype has a handful of counts. This chain connects TRBV6-6 to TRBJ2-3; D is possibly TRBD2 (6 bases). This CDR3 is 12 amino acids long. The V and J ends lost 11 bases and 5 bases respectively, with 14 bases between them. The germline CDR1 and CDR2 sequences are MNHNY and SVGAGI (reference sequence). The chain's CDR3 is CAVAGRVDTQYF. Here the CDR3 DNA reads TGTGCCGTTGCGGGGAGAGTAGATACGCAGTATTTT.

The rearrangement uses TRBV12-3 or TRBV12-4 and TRBJ1-1, with D possibly matching TRBD1 (6 bases). CDR3 length equals 12 residues. The V end lost 6 bases, the J end lost 6 bases, and 11 bases lay between the germline ends. The CDR3 is CASSLGGPEAFF. CDR3 sequence (DNA): TGTGCCAGCAGCCTAGGGGGGCCTGAAGCTTTCTTT.